This T cell receptor (beta chain) was obtained from a study of early T cells in non-severe SARS-CoV-2 infection. This clonotype was observed many times. Trimming cost V 5 bases and J 8 bases, with 22 bases left between them. There are 16 residues in the CDR3. The germline V gene has CDR1 KGHSH and CDR2 LQKENI. Unique molecular identifiers tagged individual cDNA molecules. From the 5' RACE reads, TCRdb called clonotypes with MiXCR, one entry per CDR3 protein. The table shows approximately 49,000 distinct CDR3 sequences, with approximately 10% occurring only once. The sequenced sample was whole blood. The J gene is TRBJ2-1, the V gene TRBV18; possibly TRBD1 or TRBD2 for D (6 bases each). This TCR was recovered from an adult who was a healthcare worker with PCR-confirmed SARS-CoV-2 infection or an uninfected control (not recorded which). The CDR3: CASSSNPRGQRDEQFF. DNA of the CDR3: TGTGCCAGCTCATCTAACCCCCGGGGGCAACGAGATGAGCAGTTCTTC.